Following are 27 T cell receptor beta chains from one sample sequenced in a study of CD8 T cells in Susac syndrome. When the RNA was reverse transcribed, random hexamers were used with an input of 0.5 to 1 ug. TCRdb re-called the immunoSEQ multiplex PCR reads with MiXCR, one entry per CDR3 protein. The sample shows some 300,000 distinct CDR3 sequences, around nine tenths of them seen only once. The sample was CD8+ T cells from PBMCs. All receptors derive from a human donor with multiple sclerosis.

This chain links TRBV9 with TRBJ2-1; D might be TRBD2 (5 bases). The CDR3 length is 16 residues. Trimming cost V 4 bases and J 4 bases, with 18 bases left between them. Germline lookup yields CDR1 SGDLS and CDR2 YYNGEE. The CDR3 DNA follows: TGTGCCAGCAGCTTAGGAGCCGGCGGGCTTTACAATGAGCAGTTCTTC. Translation gives CASSLGAGGLYNEQFF.

The chain links TRBV4-1 to TRBJ2-5; D perhaps matches TRBD1 (5 bases). Per germline, CDR1 MGHRA and CDR2 YSYEKL. The CDR3 contains 14 residues. V lost 0 bases to trimming and J lost 6 bases, with 11 bases between them. CDR3 DNA: TGCGCCAGCAGCCAAGAGAGCAGGGTTAAGACCCAGTACTTC. It codes for CASSQESRVKTQYF.

This chain links TRBV29-1 with TRBJ1-2, with D possibly matching TRBD1 (6 bases). Looked up from germline, CDR1 is SQVTM and CDR2 is ANQGSEA. The V end lost 6 bases, the J end lost 8 bases, and 13 bases lay between the germline ends. This CDR3 has 11 amino acids. CDR3 protein: CSVLQGGGYTF. In nucleotides, the CDR3 is TGCAGCGTCCTACAGGGAGGCGGCTACACCTTC.

The gene calls are TRBV30 and TRBJ1-5; 7 nucleotides agree with TRBD1. Per germline, CDR1 GTSNPN and CDR2 SVGIG (reference sequence). The V and J ends lost 2 bases and 9 bases, in that order; junction bases with no gene match: 7. The CDR3 has 13 amino acids. CDR3 sequence: CAWSPLGDRPQHF. Here the CDR3 DNA reads TGTGCCTGGAGTCCCCTGGGGGACAGGCCCCAGCATTTT.

This clonotype has more than one count but fewer than ten. The CDR3 region is CASSTQGNEQFF. CDR3 in DNA: TGTGCCAGCAGTACACAGGGAAATGAGCAGTTCTTC. The rearrangement uses TRBV28 and TRBJ2-1, with a possible D match to TRBD1 (6 bases). CDR3 length: 12 residues. Between the trimmed V and J ends, which lost 5 bases and 7 bases, there was a span of 9 bases. Germline lookup yields CDR1 MDHEN and CDR2 SYDVKM.

This chain links TRBV3-1 with TRBJ2-2; D not certain. This CDR3 region has 14 residues. CDR1 is LGHDT and CDR2 is YNNKEL in the germline V gene (reference sequence). The germline V and J ends were trimmed by 8 bases and 4 bases, with 14 bases remaining between them. The CDR3 loop is CASHLGSSTGELFF. The CDR3 DNA is TGTGCCAGCCACCTGGGGTCGAGCACCGGGGAGCTGTTTTTT.

The sample holds a few counts of this clonotype. This chain links TRBV9 with TRBJ2-2; no firm D call. CDR3 length equals 11 residues. Looked up from germline, CDR1 is SGDLS and CDR2 is YYNGEE. The germline V and J ends were trimmed by 4 bases and 5 bases, with 3 bases remaining between them. This CDR3 reads CASSTTGELFF. CDR3 nucleotides: TGTGCCAGCAGCACGACCGGGGAGCTGTTTTTT.

This sequence joins TRBV4-3 and TRBJ2-1; D may correspond to TRBD1 or TRBD2 (6 bases each). CDR3 length: 15 residues. V lost 1 base and J lost 0, with 7 bases in between. Germline V gene lookup returns CDR1 LGHNA and CDR2 YSLEER. The CDR3 here is CASSQGGASYNEQFF. CDR3 DNA: TGCGCCAGCAGCCAAGGGGGGGCCTCCTACAATGAGCAGTTCTTC.

V usage is TRBV19 and J usage is TRBJ1-5, with D uncertain. The germline V and J ends were trimmed by 3 bases and 10 bases, with 16 bases remaining between them. Germline CDR1 is LNHDA and CDR2 is SQIVND (reference sequence). The CDR3 is made up of 14 amino acids. CDR3 coding DNA: TGTGCCAGTAGTATGGGCAGGAGCCCCCGACCCCAGCATTTT. Its translation: CASSMGRSPRPQHF.

This chain links TRBV7-9 with TRBJ1-1; D is unresolved. From germline, CDR1 is SEHNR and CDR2 FQNEAQ (reference sequence). V was cut by 7 bases and J by 8 bases, with 11 bases left in between. The CDR3 is 11 residues long. The CDR3 loop reads CASNSAAEAFF. The CDR3 DNA follows: TGTGCCAGCAATTCGGCGGCGGAAGCTTTCTTT.

The chain carries TRBV9 and TRBJ2-7; D remains ambiguous. The CDR3 is 15 residues long. V was clipped by 0 bases and J by 0 bases, with 10 bases between them. Germline V gene data show CDR1 as SGDLS and CDR2 as YYNGEE. The CDR3 region is CASSVDHGSSYEQYF. CDR3 DNA sequence: TGTGCCAGCAGCGTAGACCACGGTAGCTCCTACGAGCAGTACTTC.

This clonotype has just one count. The chain couples TRBV20-1 to TRBJ2-1; TRBD2 aligns across 14 bases. The J segment lost 7 bases and the V segment lost 5 bases, leaving 7 bases of the junction unmatched. This CDR3 has 15 residues. Germline CDR1 and CDR2: DFQATT and SNEGSKA (reference sequence). The CDR3 protein is CSAYGLAGGLNEQFF. The CDR3 coding sequence is TGCAGTGCTTATGGACTAGCGGGAGGTCTGAATGAGCAGTTCTTC.

The rearrangement links TRBV4-1 to TRBJ2-7, with D maybe TRBD2 (6 bases). The germline V gene has CDR1 MGHRA and CDR2 YSYEKL. The CDR3 loop spans 14 amino acids. V was clipped by 4 bases and J by 3 bases, with 13 bases between them. For the CDR3, the DNA is TGCGCCAGCAGCCCTATCGGGGGAATCTACGAGCAGTACTTC. It yields the protein CASSPIGGIYEQYF.

The chain is built from TRBV20-1 and TRBJ1-2; a weak D match, TRBD1 (6 bases). CDR3 size: 14 residues. Trimming cost V 1 base and J 2 bases, with 11 bases left between them. Germline CDR1 is DFQATT and CDR2 is SNEGSKA (reference sequence). Written as DNA, the CDR3 is TGCAGTGCTAGAGGGGGCGGACAGAACTATGGCTACACCTTC. Its translation: CSARGGGQNYGYTF.

This CDR3 reads CASSLAGEHNEQFF. CDR3 DNA: TGTGCCAGCAGCTTAGCGGGGGAGCACAATGAGCAGTTCTTC. The V call is TRBV6-2 or TRBV6-3, the J call TRBJ2-1, with 9 positions matching TRBD2. The germline V gene encodes CDR1 MNHEY and CDR2 SVGEGT. Germline trimming cut 6 bases from V and 5 bases from J; bases unmatched to any gene: 5. This CDR3 is built from 14 residues.

As DNA, the CDR3 is TGTGCCAGCAGTTGGAGGGGAAGAAGGTCCTACGAGCAGTACTTC. Amino acids: CASSWRGRRSYEQYF. This chain uses TRBV28 with TRBJ2-7; tentative D call: TRBD2 (6 bases). There are 15 residues in the CDR3. Per the germline V gene, CDR1 is MDHEN and CDR2 is SYDVKM. The ends were cut back, 4 bases at V and 1 base at J, with 14 bases in the middle.

This chain connects TRBV6-2 or TRBV6-3 to TRBJ2-1; 7 nucleotides line up with TRBD2. Germline-derived CDR1 and CDR2 are MNHEY and SVGEGT. Trimming removed 5 bases from V and 12 bases from J; junction bases left unmatched: 16. The CDR3 covers 15 residues. The CDR3 DNA follows: TGTGCCAGCAGTACCGGGACTACTCTTTCGGATCGGCAGTTCTTC. Its translation: CASSTGTTLSDRQFF.

V usage is TRBV11-2 and J usage is TRBJ2-3, with D uncertain. Per the germline V gene, CDR1 is SGHAT and CDR2 is FQNNGV. Trimming stripped 4 bases from V and 6 bases from J, with 8 bases between. The CDR3 is made up of 12 amino acids. The CDR3 reads CASSYPIDTQYF. The DNA of the CDR3 is TGTGCCAGCAGCTACCCTATCGATACGCAGTATTTT. Supplemented by reference TRBV11-2 and TRBJ2-3, the full variable domain reads EAGVAQSPRYKIIEKRQSVAFWCNPISGHATLYWYQQILGQGPKLLIQFQNNGVVDDSQLPKDRFSAERLKGVDSTLKIQPAKLEDSAVYLCASSYPIDTQYFGPGTRLTVL.

J is TRBJ2-2 and V is TRBV19; 8 bases are a match to TRBD2. Germline assignment: CDR1 LNHDA and CDR2 SQIVND (reference sequence). Trimming removed 8 bases from V and 3 bases from J; junction bases left unmatched: 5. The CDR3 is made up of 14 amino acids. CDR3 region: CASSWTSYTGELFF. CDR3 DNA: TGTGCCAGTTCGTGGACTAGCTACACCGGGGAGCTGTTTTTT.

This sequence joins TRBV7-9 and TRBJ2-7, with TRBD1 matching 7 bases. CDR3 length: 16 residues. Germline CDR1 reads SEHNR; CDR2 reads FQNEAQ (reference sequence). V shed 7 bases, J shed 0 bases, and the junction held 12 bases outside the gene matches. CDR3 in amino acids: CASIPQGSYSSYEQYF. CDR3 coding DNA: TGTGCCAGCATCCCACAGGGGTCCTATTCCTCCTACGAGCAGTACTTC.

The chain carries TRBV28 and TRBJ2-2; no definite D call. Between the trimmed V and J ends, which lost 4 bases and 3 bases, there was a span of 12 bases. The germline CDR1 and CDR2 sequences are MDHEN and SYDVKM. CDR3 size: 15 residues. This CDR3 reads CASSYGLYDTGELFF. As DNA, the CDR3 is TGTGCCAGCAGTTACGGTCTCTATGACACCGGGGAGCTGTTTTTT.

The rearrangement uses TRBV27 and TRBJ2-3; 12 bases map to TRBD2. CDR1 and CDR2 (germline): MNHEY, SMNVEV (reference sequence). This CDR3 has 15 amino acids. After removal of 6 bases from V and 6 bases from J, the junction contained 7 bases not matched to a gene. CDR3 nucleotides: TGTGCCAGCAGGCTAGCGGGAGGGCCTTCGGATACGCAGTATTTT. Translating gives CASRLAGGPSDTQYF.

V gene TRBV6-2 or TRBV6-3 combines with J gene TRBJ1-1, with D possibly being TRBD1 (5 bases). The CDR3 has 16 residues. V lost 5 bases and J lost 4, with 20 bases in between. Per the germline V gene, CDR1 is MNHEY and CDR2 is SVGEGT. This CDR3 reads CASSRPVGRGGTEAFF. The CDR3 DNA reads as TGTGCCAGCAGTCGACCGGTGGGGCGCGGGGGCACTGAAGCTTTCTTT.

CDR3 region: CASSTGGHYEQYF. Written as DNA, the CDR3 is TGTGCCAGCTCGACCGGAGGGCACTACGAGCAGTACTTC. This chain joins TRBV3-1 and TRBJ2-7; a possible D gene is TRBD2 (6 bases). Trimming removed 8 bases at V and 3 bases at J, with 14 bases between. Per the germline V gene, CDR1 is LGHDT and CDR2 is YNNKEL (reference sequence). This CDR3 has 13 amino acids.

The DNA of the CDR3 is TGTGCCAGCAGCCATTCGCAGGGGTGGAACACTGAAGCTTTCTTT. This translates into CASSHSQGWNTEAFF. The chain combines TRBV7-9 with TRBJ1-1; possible D gene TRBD1, 6 bases. There are 15 residues in the CDR3. The germline V gene encodes CDR1 SEHNR and CDR2 FQNEAQ (reference sequence). Trimming removed 5 bases from V and 1 base from J, with 14 bases in between. The full variable domain, completed using reference TRBV7-9 and TRBJ1-1, is DTGVSQNPRHKITKRGQNVTFRCDPISEHNRLYWYRQTLGQGPEFLTYFQNEAQLEKSRLLSDRFSAERPKGSFSTLEIQRTEQGDSAMYLCASSHSQGWNTEAFFGQGTRLTVV.

The chain couples TRBV5-1 to TRBJ1-6; weak D call: TRBD1 (5 bases). CDR3 length: 13 residues. CDR1 SGHRS and CDR2 YFSETQ come from the germline V gene. Trimming stripped 2 bases from V and 9 bases from J, with 9 bases between. The CDR3 DNA is TGCGCCAGCAGCTTACTCGGGACTTCACCCCTCCACTTT. This codes for CASSLLGTSPLHF.

J is TRBJ1-1 and V is TRBV28, with D possibly TRBD1 on 5 matching bases. V gave up 10 bases and J gave up 3 bases, with 21 bases separating them. This CDR3 is 15 amino acids long. From germline, CDR1 is MDHEN and CDR2 SYDVKM. CDR3 bases: TGTGCCAAAGAATTGTTTAAGGGGCATGACACTGAAGCTTTCTTT. The encoded protein is CAKELFKGHDTEAFF.